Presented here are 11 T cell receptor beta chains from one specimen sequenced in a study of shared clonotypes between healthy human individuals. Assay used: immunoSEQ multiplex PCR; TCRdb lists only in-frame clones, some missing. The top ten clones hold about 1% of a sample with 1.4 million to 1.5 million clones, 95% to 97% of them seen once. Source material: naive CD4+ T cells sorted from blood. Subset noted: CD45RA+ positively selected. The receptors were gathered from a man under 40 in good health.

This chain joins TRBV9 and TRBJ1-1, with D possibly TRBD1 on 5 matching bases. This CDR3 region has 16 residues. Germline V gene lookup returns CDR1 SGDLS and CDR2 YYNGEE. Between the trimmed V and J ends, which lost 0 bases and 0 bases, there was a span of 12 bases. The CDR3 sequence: CASSVVPGHMNTEAFF. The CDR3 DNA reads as TGTGCCAGCAGCGTAGTGCCAGGGCACATGAACACTGAAGCTTTCTTT.

The CDR3 region has the DNA TGTGCCAGCAGACTAGTTACAGGGGGCGCCGGGGAGCTGTTTTTT. It is translated as CASRLVTGGAGELFF. This rearrangement joins TRBV7-2 to TRBJ2-2; 9 bases align to TRBD1. CDR1 and CDR2 (germline): SGHTA, FQGNSA. This CDR3 contains 15 residues. After removal of 6 bases from V and 6 bases from J, the junction contained 8 bases not matched to a gene.

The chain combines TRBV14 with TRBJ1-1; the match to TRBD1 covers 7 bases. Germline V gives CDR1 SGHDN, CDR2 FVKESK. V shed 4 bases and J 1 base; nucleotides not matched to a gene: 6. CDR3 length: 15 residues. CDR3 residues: CASSRQQGRNTEAFF. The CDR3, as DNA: TGTGCCAGCAGCCGACAACAGGGGAGGAACACTGAAGCTTTCTTT.

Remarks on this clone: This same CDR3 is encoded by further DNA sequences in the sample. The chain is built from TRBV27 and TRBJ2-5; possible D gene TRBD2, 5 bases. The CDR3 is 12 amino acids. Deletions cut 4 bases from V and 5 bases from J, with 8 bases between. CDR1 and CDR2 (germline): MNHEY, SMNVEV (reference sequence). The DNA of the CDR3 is TGTGCCAGCAGTTACCCGGGGGAGACCCAGTACTTC. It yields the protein CASSYPGETQYF.

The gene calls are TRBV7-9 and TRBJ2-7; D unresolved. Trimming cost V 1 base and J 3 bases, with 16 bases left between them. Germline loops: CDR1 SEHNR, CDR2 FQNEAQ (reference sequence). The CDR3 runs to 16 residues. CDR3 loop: CASSLDRAGLSYEQYF. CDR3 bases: TGTGCCAGCAGCTTAGATCGCGCAGGTCTGAGCTACGAGCAGTACTTC.

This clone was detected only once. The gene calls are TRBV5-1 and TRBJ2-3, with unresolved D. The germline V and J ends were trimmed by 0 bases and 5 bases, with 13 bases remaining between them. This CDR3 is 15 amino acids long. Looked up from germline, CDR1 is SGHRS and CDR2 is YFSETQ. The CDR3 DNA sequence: TGCGCCAGCAGCTTGGGCAGAAGCTCGGGAGATACGCAGTATTTT. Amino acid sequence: CASSLGRSSGDTQYF.

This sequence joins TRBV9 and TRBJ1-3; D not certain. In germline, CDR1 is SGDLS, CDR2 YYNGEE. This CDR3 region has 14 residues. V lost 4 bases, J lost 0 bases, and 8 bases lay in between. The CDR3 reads CASSRISSGNTIYF. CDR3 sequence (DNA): TGTGCCAGCAGCCGAATTTCCTCTGGAAACACCATATATTTT.

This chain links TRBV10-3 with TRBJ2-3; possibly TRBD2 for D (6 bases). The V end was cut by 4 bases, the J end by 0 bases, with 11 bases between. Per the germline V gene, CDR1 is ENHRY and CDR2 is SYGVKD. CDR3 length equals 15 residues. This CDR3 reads CAISAFGTSTDTQYF. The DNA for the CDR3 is TGTGCCATCAGTGCATTCGGGACTAGCACAGATACGCAGTATTTT.

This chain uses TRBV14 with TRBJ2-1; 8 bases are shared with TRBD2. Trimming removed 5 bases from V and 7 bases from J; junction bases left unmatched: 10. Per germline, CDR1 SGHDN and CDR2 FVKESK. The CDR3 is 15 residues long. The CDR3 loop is CASSEREIAGNEQFF. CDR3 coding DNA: TGTGCCAGCAGCGAACGGGAGATAGCGGGGAATGAGCAGTTCTTC.

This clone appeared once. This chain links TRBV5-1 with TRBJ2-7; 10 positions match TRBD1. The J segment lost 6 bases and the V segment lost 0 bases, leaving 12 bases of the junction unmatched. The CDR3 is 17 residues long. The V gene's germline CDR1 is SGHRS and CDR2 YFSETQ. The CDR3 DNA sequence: TGCGCCAGCAGCTTGGCCAAGGGGACAGGGGTTTTGGGCGAGCAGTACTTC. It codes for CASSLAKGTGVLGEQYF.

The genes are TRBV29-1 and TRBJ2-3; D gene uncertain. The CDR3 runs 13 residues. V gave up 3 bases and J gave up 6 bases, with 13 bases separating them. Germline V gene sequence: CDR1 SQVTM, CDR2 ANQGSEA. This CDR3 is CSVERGGADTQYF. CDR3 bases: TGCAGCGTTGAGAGAGGCGGAGCTGATACGCAGTATTTT.